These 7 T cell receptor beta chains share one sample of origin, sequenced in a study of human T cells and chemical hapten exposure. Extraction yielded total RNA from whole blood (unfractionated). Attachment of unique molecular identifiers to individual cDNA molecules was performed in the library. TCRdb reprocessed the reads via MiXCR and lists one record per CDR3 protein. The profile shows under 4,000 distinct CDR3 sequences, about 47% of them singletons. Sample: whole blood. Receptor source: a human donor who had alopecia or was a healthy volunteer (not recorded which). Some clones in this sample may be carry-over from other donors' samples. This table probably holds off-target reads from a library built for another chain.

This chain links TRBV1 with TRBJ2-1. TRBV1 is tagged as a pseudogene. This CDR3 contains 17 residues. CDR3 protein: CTSSQDPSIASYNEQFF. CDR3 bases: TGCACCAGCAGCCAAGACCCTTCGATTGCTTCATACAATGAGCAGTTCTTC.

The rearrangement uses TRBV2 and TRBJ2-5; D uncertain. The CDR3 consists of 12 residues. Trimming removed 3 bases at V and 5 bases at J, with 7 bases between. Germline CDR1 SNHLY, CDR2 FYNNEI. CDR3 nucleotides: TGTGCCAGCAGTGACCTAGGGGAGACCCAGTACTTC. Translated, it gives CASSDLGETQYF.

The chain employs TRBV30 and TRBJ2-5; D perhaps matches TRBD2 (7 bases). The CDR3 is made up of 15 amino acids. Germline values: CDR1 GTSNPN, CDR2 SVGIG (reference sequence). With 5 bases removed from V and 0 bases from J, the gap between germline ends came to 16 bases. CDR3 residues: CAWGRGTPYQETQYF. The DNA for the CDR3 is TGTGCCTGGGGGAGGGGGACTCCGTACCAAGAGACCCAGTACTTC.

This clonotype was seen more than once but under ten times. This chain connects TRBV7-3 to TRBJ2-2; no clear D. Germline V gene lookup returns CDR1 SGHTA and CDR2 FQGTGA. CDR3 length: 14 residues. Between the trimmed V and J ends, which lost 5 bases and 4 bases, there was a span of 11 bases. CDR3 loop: CASSPGPGTGELFF. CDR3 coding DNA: TGTGCCAGCAGCCCTGGGCCGGGCACCGGGGAGCTGTTTTTT.

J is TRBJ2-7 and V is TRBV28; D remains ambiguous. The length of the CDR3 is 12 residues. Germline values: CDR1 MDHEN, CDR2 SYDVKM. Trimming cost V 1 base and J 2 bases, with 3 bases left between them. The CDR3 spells CASSLYPYEQYF. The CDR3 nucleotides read TGTGCCAGCAGTTTATACCCCTACGAGCAGTACTTC.

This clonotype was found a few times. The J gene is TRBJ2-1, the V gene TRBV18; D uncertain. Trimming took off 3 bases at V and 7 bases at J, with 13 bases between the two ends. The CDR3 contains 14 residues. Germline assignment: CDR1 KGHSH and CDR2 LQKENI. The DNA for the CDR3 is TGTGCCAGCTCACCCTACGTCGAAGAGAATGAGCAGTTCTTC. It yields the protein CASSPYVEENEQFF.

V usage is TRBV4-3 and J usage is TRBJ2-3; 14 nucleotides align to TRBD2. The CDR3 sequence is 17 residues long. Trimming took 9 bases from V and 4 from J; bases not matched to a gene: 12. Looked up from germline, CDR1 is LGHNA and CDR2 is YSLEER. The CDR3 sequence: CARRGTSGGRGADTQYF. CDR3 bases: TGCGCCAGGAGAGGGACTAGCGGGGGACGGGGGGCAGATACGCAGTATTTT.